This T cell receptor (beta chain) is drawn from a study of blood T cell repertoires in COVID-19. Study information: The United States, Italy and Spain were the sources of the acute and convalescent COVID-19 samples. The cDNA or gDNA used as material had been derived from T cells, B-cell-depleted T cells, or PBMCs.

Per the authors' pipeline: Estimated nucleated cell counts came from reference gene primer amplification. The repertoire was sequenced with immunoSEQ multiplex PCR; TCRdb's copy has only in-frame clones and lacks some. That table gives V, J and clone size, and the DNA gave D and trimming. The data show roughly 260,000 clones, roughly four fifths seen once. V was trimmed by 2 bases and J by 5 bases, leaving 9 bases between them. Germline CDR1 and CDR2: WNHNN and SYGVQD (reference sequence). The CDR3 has 13 amino acids. The receptor's source is a woman in her 70s with acute or convalescent COVID-19. The sample was peripheral blood. The chain recombines TRBV10-1 with TRBJ1-1; no definite D call. The CDR3 nucleotides read TGCGCCAGCAGTGAGCTGCGGAATACTGAAGCTTTCTTT. Translated: CASSELRNTEAFF.